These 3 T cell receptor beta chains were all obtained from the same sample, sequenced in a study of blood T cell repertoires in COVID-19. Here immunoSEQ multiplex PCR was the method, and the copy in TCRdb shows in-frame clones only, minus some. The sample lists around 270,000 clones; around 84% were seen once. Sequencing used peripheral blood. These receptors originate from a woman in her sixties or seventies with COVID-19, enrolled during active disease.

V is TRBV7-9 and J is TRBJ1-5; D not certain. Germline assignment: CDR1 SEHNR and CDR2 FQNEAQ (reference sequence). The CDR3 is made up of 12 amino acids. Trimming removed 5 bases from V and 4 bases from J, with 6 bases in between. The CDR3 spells CASSPSNQPQHF. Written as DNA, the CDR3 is TGTGCCAGCAGCCCTTCTAATCAGCCCCAGCATTTT.

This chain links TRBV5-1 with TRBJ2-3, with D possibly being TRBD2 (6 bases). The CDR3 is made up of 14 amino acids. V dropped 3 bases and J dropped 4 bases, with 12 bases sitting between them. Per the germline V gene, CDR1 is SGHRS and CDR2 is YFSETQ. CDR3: CASSSDLASDTQYF. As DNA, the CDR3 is TGCGCCAGCAGCTCCGACCTAGCGTCAGATACGCAGTATTTT.

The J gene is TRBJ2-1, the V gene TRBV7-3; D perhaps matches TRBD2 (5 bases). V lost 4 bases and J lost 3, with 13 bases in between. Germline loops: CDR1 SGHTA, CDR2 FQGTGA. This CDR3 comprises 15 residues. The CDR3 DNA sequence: TGTGCCAGCAGCTCTACCTCACGGGGCTACAATGAGCAGTTCTTC. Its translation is CASSSTSRGYNEQFF.